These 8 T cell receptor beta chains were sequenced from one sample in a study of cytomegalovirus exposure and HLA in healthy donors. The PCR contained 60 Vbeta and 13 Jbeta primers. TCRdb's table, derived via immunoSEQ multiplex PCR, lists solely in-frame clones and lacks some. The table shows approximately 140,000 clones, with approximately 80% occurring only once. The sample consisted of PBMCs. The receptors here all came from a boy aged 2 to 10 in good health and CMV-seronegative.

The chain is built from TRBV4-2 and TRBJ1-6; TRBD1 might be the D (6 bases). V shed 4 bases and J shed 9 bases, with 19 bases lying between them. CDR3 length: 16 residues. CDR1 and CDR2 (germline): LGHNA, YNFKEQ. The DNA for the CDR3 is TGTGCCAGCAGCCCAGAAGGGGGGGGAGGAGGTTCACCCCTCCACTTT. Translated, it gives CASSPEGGGGGSPLHF.

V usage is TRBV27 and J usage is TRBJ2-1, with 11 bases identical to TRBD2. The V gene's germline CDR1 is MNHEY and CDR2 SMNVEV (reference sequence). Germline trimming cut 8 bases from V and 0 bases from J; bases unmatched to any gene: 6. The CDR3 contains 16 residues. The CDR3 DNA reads TGTGCCAGCCGGGGACTAGCGGAGAGCTCCTACAATGAGCAGTTCTTC. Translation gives CASRGLAESSYNEQFF.

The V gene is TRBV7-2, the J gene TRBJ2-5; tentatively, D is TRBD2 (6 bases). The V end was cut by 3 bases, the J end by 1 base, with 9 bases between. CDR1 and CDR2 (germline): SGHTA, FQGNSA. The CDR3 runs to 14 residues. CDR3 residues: CASSLMGGQETQYF. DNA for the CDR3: TGTGCCAGCAGCTTGATGGGGGGCCAAGAGACCCAGTACTTC.

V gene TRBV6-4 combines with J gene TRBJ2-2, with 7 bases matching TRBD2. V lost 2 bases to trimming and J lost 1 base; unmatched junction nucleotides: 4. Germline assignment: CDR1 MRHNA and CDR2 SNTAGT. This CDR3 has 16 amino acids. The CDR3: CASSDGRAMNTGELFF. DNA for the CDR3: TGTGCCAGCAGTGACGGGAGGGCAATGAACACCGGGGAGCTGTTTTTT.

The CDR3 loop reads CASSPKRQGTNYGYTF. DNA for the CDR3: TGTGCCAGCAGTCCCAAGAGACAGGGTACTAACTATGGCTACACCTTC. The rearrangement uses TRBV27 and TRBJ1-2; TRBD1 matches 7 bases. Germline CDR1 MNHEY, CDR2 SMNVEV (reference sequence). CDR3 length equals 16 residues. The trim removed 5 bases at V and 0 bases at J, leaving 9 bases unmatched.

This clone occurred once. As DNA, the CDR3 is TGCGCCAGCGGACAGCTTATGAACACTGAAGCTTTCTTT. Its translation is CASGQLMNTEAFF. The rearrangement uses TRBV4-1 and TRBJ1-1, with D possibly being TRBD1 (6 bases). V shed 8 bases and J shed 0 bases, with 10 bases lying between them. CDR1 is MGHRA and CDR2 is YSYEKL in the germline V gene. The CDR3 runs to 13 residues.

CDR3 sequence: CASSRPGQSREQYF. DNA of the CDR3: TGTGCCAGCAGTCGTCCGGGTCAAAGTAGGGAGCAGTACTTC. V is TRBV6-6 and J is TRBJ2-7; D gene unclear. The CDR3 is 14 residues long. With 5 bases removed from V and 7 bases from J, the gap between germline ends came to 18 bases. Per the germline V gene, CDR1 is MNHNY and CDR2 is SVGAGI (reference sequence).

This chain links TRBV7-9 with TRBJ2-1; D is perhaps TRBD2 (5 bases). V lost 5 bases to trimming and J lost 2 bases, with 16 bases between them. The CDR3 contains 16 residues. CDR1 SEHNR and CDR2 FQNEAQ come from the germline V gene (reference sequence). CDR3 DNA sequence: TGTGCCAGCAGCCCGACTCCGCTGGAGGCCTACAATGAGCAGTTCTTC. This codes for CASSPTPLEAYNEQFF.